A single sample gave rise to the 21 T cell receptor beta chains below, sequenced in a study of human T cells and chemical hapten exposure (dated by TCRdb to about 2021). The time point label here, explained by the study, means: patch test 3, about 24 weeks after DPC sensitization. Taken with the paper, the label for treatment or condition translates to: therapeutic diphenylcyclopropenone sensitization with weekly scalp DPC. The receptor library was made with RACE. For sequencing, a NextSeq 500 was employed. TCRdb reprocessing: public reads trimmed at Q25 with fastp, clones called with MiXCR, in-frame beta chains kept. CDR3 protein sequences are deduplicated, and each keeps its most common genes and DNA. Present in this sample are approximately 72,000 distinct CDR3 sequences, around 10% of which were seen just once. The ten top clones hold roughly 1.4% of the sample. The sample consisted of whole blood, taken in connection with sensitization to the hapten diphenylcyclopropenone (DPC). These receptors all stem from a woman between 45 and 60 years old with alopecia areata. Some clones in this sample may be carry-over from other donors' samples.

This clonotype appeared many times. The chain employs TRBV5-1 and TRBJ2-7; 8 bases agree with TRBD2. V was clipped by 1 base and J by 6 bases; unmatched bases: 15. The V gene's germline CDR1 is SGHRS and CDR2 YFSETQ. The CDR3 has 17 amino acids. The CDR3 loop is CASSLTILAELTFEQYF. The DNA of the CDR3 is TGCGCCAGCAGCTTGACCATACTAGCGGAGCTTACATTCGAGCAGTACTTC.

The rearrangement joins TRBV7-2 to TRBJ2-1, with 9 bases lining up with TRBD1. CDR1 and CDR2 (germline): SGHTA, FQGNSA. The V gene end was trimmed by 8 bases and the J gene end by 10 bases; junction bases not matched to a gene: 18. The CDR3 loop spans 16 amino acids. CDR3 coding DNA: TGTGCCAGCTCGACCTGGGGACAGGGCCCTGTCGGAGAGCAGTTCTTC. This encodes CASSTWGQGPVGEQFF.

The table lists this clonotype with a few counts. The chain uses TRBV29-1 and TRBJ1-1; a possible D gene is TRBD1 (5 bases). Germline V gene lookup returns CDR1 SQVTM and CDR2 ANQGSEA. Deletions cut 3 bases from V and 6 bases from J, with 8 bases between. This CDR3 region has 11 residues. CDR3 bases: TGCAGCGTTGACAGGGTTGCTGAAGCTTTCTTT. Amino acid sequence: CSVDRVAEAFF.

This clonotype appeared many times. This chain links TRBV12-3 or TRBV12-4 with TRBJ1-4, with D uncertain. The CDR3 spans 15 residues. V lost 1 base to trimming and J lost 1 base, with 7 bases between them. The CDR3: CASSLDRRTNEKLFF. In DNA, the CDR3 is TGTGCCAGCAGTTTAGACCGACGAACTAATGAAAAACTGTTTTTT.

This clonotype has a handful of counts. The rearrangement links TRBV3-1 to TRBJ2-3; D gene ambiguous. The CDR3 runs to 13 residues. Trimming pared 1 base from V and 5 bases from J, leaving 7 bases between. Germline-derived CDR1 and CDR2 are LGHDT and YNNKEL (reference sequence). The CDR3 sequence: CASSQVLGDTQYF. Here the CDR3 DNA reads TGTGCCAGCAGCCAAGTACTGGGAGATACGCAGTATTTT.

The chain combines TRBV19 with TRBJ1-2; 11 bases align to TRBD1. Trimming removed 3 bases from V and 7 bases from J; junction bases left unmatched: 10. CDR1 and CDR2 from the germline V gene are LNHDA and SQIVND (reference sequence). CDR3 length equals 16 residues. CDR3: CASSMTLRTGGGGYTF. The CDR3 bases are TGTGCCAGTAGTATGACCCTCCGGACAGGGGGCGGTGGCTACACCTTC.

The genes are TRBV28 and TRBJ1-2; 10 bases are a match to TRBD1. The CDR3 is 15 residues long. Germline V gene sequence: CDR1 MDHEN, CDR2 SYDVKM. V was pared by 3 bases and J by 4 bases, with 5 bases of the junction left unmatched. The CDR3 nucleotides are TGTGCCAGCAGTTTTTCGACAGGGGGCTCCTATGGCTACACCTTC. Protein sequence: CASSFSTGGSYGYTF.

This clonotype showed up many times. The chain has TRBV28 and TRBJ1-1, with 9 bases that match TRBD1. The CDR3 runs 18 residues. The V segment lost 5 bases and the J segment 4 bases; nucleotides outside the gene matches: 17. CDR1 is MDHEN and CDR2 is SYDVKM in the germline V gene. CDR3 region: CASSPFRGTGNWLTEAFF. In DNA form, the CDR3 reads TGTGCCAGCAGTCCCTTCAGAGGGACAGGGAATTGGCTCACTGAAGCTTTCTTT.

The chain links TRBV28 to TRBJ1-6; tentatively, D is TRBD1 (6 bases). Germline CDR1 and CDR2: MDHEN and SYDVKM. Trimming removed 6 bases at V and 12 bases at J, with 15 bases between. The CDR3 length is 13 residues. The CDR3 region has the DNA TGTGCCAGCAGCCCGGACAGTGCAAAACCCCTCCACTTT. Translation: CASSPDSAKPLHF.

In this sample, this clonotype turned up many times. The V call is TRBV6-2 or TRBV6-3, the J call TRBJ2-6; no reliable D call. The V gene lost 5 bases and the J gene lost 4 bases, with 6 bases spanning the gap. The germline gives CDR1 MNHEY, CDR2 SVGEGT. The CDR3 is 13 residues long. CDR3 coding DNA: TGTGCCAGCAGTGGGATCGGGGCCAACGTCCTGACTTTC. Amino acids: CASSGIGANVLTF.

This clonotype has at least ten counts. The chain recombines TRBV3-1 with TRBJ1-3; perhaps TRBD1 as D (6 bases). The V gene's germline CDR1 is LGHDT and CDR2 YNNKEL (reference sequence). Trimming cost V 2 bases and J 0 bases, with 11 bases left between them. This CDR3 has 16 amino acids. CDR3 bases: TGTGCCAGCAGCCAATTTTCAGGGGTCTCTGGAAACACCATATATTTT. This encodes CASSQFSGVSGNTIYF.

A few counts support this clonotype. The V call is TRBV11-2, the J call TRBJ2-3, with D perhaps being TRBD1 or TRBD2 (6 bases each). Germline assignment: CDR1 SGHAT and CDR2 FQNNGV. With 4 bases removed from V and 0 bases from J, the gap between germline ends came to 11 bases. The CDR3 runs 15 residues. DNA for the CDR3: TGTGCCAGCAGCTCGACCGGGGGCAGCACAGATACGCAGTATTTT. It specifies CASSSTGGSTDTQYF. Drawing the rest from reference TRBV11-2 and TRBJ2-3, the complete variable domain is EAGVAQSPRYKIIEKRQSVAFWCNPISGHATLYWYQQILGQGPKLLIQFQNNGVVDDSQLPKDRFSAERLKGVDSTLKIQPAKLEDSAVYLCASSSTGGSTDTQYFGPGTRLTVL.

This clonotype was observed at least ten times. The CDR3 region has the DNA TGTGCCAGCAGCTCCGCGAAAAGCTCCTATAATTCACCCCTCCACTTT. Encoded protein: CASSSAKSSYNSPLHF. The chain links TRBV7-9 to TRBJ1-6; no clear D gene. From germline, CDR1 is SEHNR and CDR2 FQNEAQ (reference sequence). The CDR3 runs to 16 residues. Trimming stripped 4 bases from V and 0 bases from J, with 10 bases between.

This clonotype has only a few counts. The gene calls are TRBV5-4 and TRBJ2-2; D is perhaps TRBD1 (6 bases). This CDR3 contains 12 residues. The V end lost 6 bases, the J end lost 6 bases, and 9 bases lay between the germline ends. Germline CDR1 SGHNT, CDR2 YYREEE (reference sequence). The CDR3 nucleotides are TGTGCCAGCACCCCAGGGGCCGGGGAGCTGTTTTTT. Translation: CASTPGAGELFF.

This rearrangement joins TRBV6-2 or TRBV6-3 to TRBJ1-1; D uncertain. Germline V gene sequence: CDR1 MNHEY, CDR2 SVGEGT. This CDR3 contains 15 residues. V was cut by 6 bases and J by 0 bases, with 14 bases left in between. This CDR3 reads CASRGMGRLNTEAFF. The CDR3 nucleotides are TGTGCCAGCAGAGGTATGGGCAGACTGAACACTGAAGCTTTCTTT.

This clonotype was found many times. The chain recombines TRBV10-2 with TRBJ2-1; D may be TRBD1 (5 bases). Trimming pared 3 bases from V and 5 bases from J, leaving 20 bases between. Germline V gene sequence: CDR1 WSHSY, CDR2 SAAADI. The CDR3 is 17 residues long. The CDR3 loop is CASSDYHGRVGHNEQFF. For the CDR3, the DNA is TGCGCCAGCAGTGATTACCACGGACGGGTGGGGCACAATGAGCAGTTCTTC.

This clonotype was seen more than once but under ten times. The V call is TRBV6-1, the J call TRBJ1-5; unclear D gene. This CDR3 contains 14 residues. V was cut by 7 bases and J by 4 bases, with 14 bases left in between. Germline assignment: CDR1 MNHNS and CDR2 SASEGT. This CDR3 is CASKAQLTNQPQHF. The CDR3 DNA is TGTGCCAGCAAAGCGCAGTTAACAAATCAGCCCCAGCATTTT.

Ten or more counts support this clonotype. The chain carries TRBV11-2 and TRBJ1-4; D remains ambiguous. Trimming pared 5 bases from V and 14 bases from J, leaving 15 bases between. The length of the CDR3 is 12 residues. Germline CDR1 SGHAT, CDR2 FQNNGV. The CDR3 DNA reads TGTGCCAGCAGCCCCTCGGGAGGTCTGCTGTTTTTT. Translating gives CASSPSGGLLFF. Filled out from reference TRBV11-2 and TRBJ1-4, the complete variable domain reads EAGVAQSPRYKIIEKRQSVAFWCNPISGHATLYWYQQILGQGPKLLIQFQNNGVVDDSQLPKDRFSAERLKGVDSTLKIQPAKLEDSAVYLCASSPSGGLLFFGSGTQLSVL.

This clonotype occurred many times. The genes are TRBV7-2 and TRBJ2-1, with 10 nucleotides matching TRBD2. CDR1 is SGHTA, CDR2 FQGNSA, per germline. The CDR3 has 16 residues. V was clipped by 6 bases and J by 4 bases; unmatched bases: 9. The CDR3, as DNA: TGTGCCAGCAGACCCAGTCTGACTAGCGGGTACAATGAGCAGTTCTTC. Residues: CASRPSLTSGYNEQFF.

V and J are TRBV7-9 and TRBJ2-7; no reliable D call. The CDR3 contains 11 residues. V was shortened by 4 bases and J by 5 bases, with 6 bases between the two germline ends. Per the germline V gene, CDR1 is SEHNR and CDR2 is FQNEAQ (reference sequence). CDR3 amino acids: CASSYSDEQYF. Written as DNA, the CDR3 is TGTGCCAGCAGCTACAGTGACGAGCAGTACTTC. Filled out from reference TRBV7-9 and TRBJ2-7, the complete variable domain reads DTGVSQNPRHKITKRGQNVTFRCDPISEHNRLYWYRQTLGQGPEFLTYFQNEAQLEKSRLLSDRFSAERPKGSFSTLEIQRTEQGDSAMYLCASSYSDEQYFGPGTRLTVT.

The chain is built from TRBV18 and TRBJ2-5; D remains unclear. This CDR3 region has 13 residues. V gave up 1 base and J gave up 2 bases, with 5 bases separating them. In germline, CDR1 is KGHSH, CDR2 LQKENI. The CDR3 DNA is TGTGCCAGCTCACCACGGGGTCAAGAGACCCAGTACTTC. Its protein is CASSPRGQETQYF.